A selection of T cell receptor beta chains follows, all from one sample in a study of control samples from healthy donors and cancer patients. Clones were sequenced by immunoSEQ multiplex PCR, and TCRdb holds only the in-frame ones, with some missing. The top ten clones hold less than 4.5% of a sample with some 120,000 clones, about 95% of them seen once. Sequenced sample: blood. These receptors came from a man aged 30 to 39 in good health. The CDR3 runs from the conserved cysteine through the conserved F or W. A D gene is named only where the DNA matches it firmly. Clone size, where shown, is once, few, many, or a class for clones that have expanded.

D,V,size,J,CDR3,DNA
-,TRBV7-2,-,TRBJ2-1,CASSFRTGLTYNEQFF,TGTGCCAGCAGCTTCCGTACGGGGCTCACCTACAATGAGCAGTTCTTC
TRBD1,TRBV24-1,-,TRBJ2-7,CATSEGRGYEQYF,TGTGCCACCAGTGAGGGCAGGGGGTACGAGCAGTACTTC
TRBD1,TRBV10-3,-,TRBJ2-7,CAISPTGGEQYF,TGTGCCATCAGTCCGACAGGGGGAGAGCAGTACTTC
-,TRBV4-3,-,TRBJ2-7,CASSYRISGEQYF,TGCGCCAGCAGCTACAGGATTTCGGGCGAGCAGTACTTC
-,TRBV27,medium-sized,TRBJ2-5,CASSFLARGVEETQYF,TGTGCCAGCAGTTTCCTCGCCAGGGGTGTTGAAGAGACCCAGTACTTC
TRBD2,TRBV4-3,-,TRBJ2-2,CASSQGLTPGLAVRTELFF,TGCGCCAGCAGCCAAGGGCTTACGCCGGGACTAGCGGTTCGTACGGAGCTGTTTTTT
-,TRBV19,-,TRBJ1-1,CASSMGPPGTRAFF,TGTGCCAGTAGTATGGGACCCCCCGGCACCAGGGCTTTCTTT
TRBD1,TRBV2,-,TRBJ1-1,CASSDQGGLAEAFF,TGTGCCAGCAGTGACCAGGGGGGTTTGGCTGAAGCTTTCTTT
TRBD2,TRBV19,-,TRBJ2-7,CASSIRTSGEQYF,TGTGCCAGTAGTATTCGGACTAGCGGTGAGCAGTACTTC
-,TRBV6-6,-,TRBJ2-1,CASTLAQGNEQFF,TGTGCCAGCACCCTCGCCCAGGGCAATGAGCAGTTCTTC
-,TRBV6-2/TRBV6-3,-,TRBJ2-1,CASSYEDYAGYEQFF,TGTGCCAGCAGTTACGAAGACTACGCCGGATATGAGCAGTTCTTC
-,TRBV14,-,TRBJ2-1,CASSQNGQTALNEQFF,TGTGCCAGCAGCCAAAATGGACAGACAGCCCTCAATGAGCAGTTCTTC
-,TRBV18,-,TRBJ1-5,CASSLTVSSNQPQHF,TGTGCCAGCTCACTGACAGTTTCTAGCAATCAGCCCCAGCATTTT
-,TRBV4-3,-,TRBJ1-2,CASSQDAYGLGYGYTF,TGCGCCAGCAGCCAAGACGCCTACGGACTTGGCTATGGCTACACCTTC
-,TRBV19,-,TRBJ1-5,CASTYRDSYNQPQHF,TGTGCCAGTACCTACAGGGATTCGTACAATCAGCCCCAGCATTTT
-,TRBV30,-,TRBJ1-2,CAWKWGGSYGYTF,TGTGCCTGGAAATGGGGAGGGAGCTATGGCTACACCTTC
TRBD2,TRBV3-1/TRBV3-2,-,TRBJ2-7,CASSQGTSGAYEQYF,TGTGCCAGCAGCCAAGGGACTAGCGGGGCCTACGAGCAGTACTTC
TRBD1,TRBV29-1,-,TRBJ1-1,CSGGTGIAEAFF,TGCAGCGGGGGGACAGGGATCGCTGAAGCTTTCTTT
-,TRBV24-1,-,TRBJ1-6,CATSDTRKGSPLHF,TGTGCCACCAGTGATACCAGGAAGGGGTCACCCCTCCACTTT
-,TRBV28,-,TRBJ1-1,CASSFRALRTEAFF,TGTGCCAGCAGTTTTAGGGCGTTGAGGACTGAAGCTTTCTTT
TRBD1,TRBV11-2,-,TRBJ2-7,CASSLGDRGLSYEQYF,TGTGCCAGCAGCTTAGGGGACAGGGGCCTTTCCTACGAGCAGTACTTC
-,TRBV11-2,-,TRBJ2-3,CASSLGSGANTDTQYF,TGTGCCAGCAGCTTAGGCTCGGGGGCCAACACAGATACGCAGTATTTT
TRBD1,TRBV6-6,-,TRBJ2-3,CASDRGGDARRDTQYF,TGTGCCAGCGACAGGGGGGGCGACGCACGGAGGGATACGCAGTATTTT
TRBD1,TRBV28,-,TRBJ1-5,CASTGQGFQPQHF,TGTGCCAGCACGGGACAGGGATTTCAGCCCCAGCATTTT
-,TRBV30,-,TRBJ1-2,CAWTAGHSLNYGYTF,TGTGCCTGGACCGCAGGGCACTCACTTAACTATGGCTACACCTTC
-,TRBV9,-,TRBJ1-1,CASSPSRRGSTEAFF,TGTGCCAGCAGCCCGAGCCGGAGGGGAAGCACTGAAGCTTTCTTT
-,TRBV2,-,TRBJ2-1,CASSNNEQFF,TGTGCCAGCAGTAACAATGAGCAGTTCTTC
-,TRBV2,-,TRBJ2-7,CASLNYEQYF,TGTGCCAGTCTAAACTACGAGCAGTACTTC
TRBD2,TRBV18,-,TRBJ2-3,CASSPGGLGDTQYF,TGTGCCAGCTCCCCGGGGGGGCTCGGAGATACGCAGTATTTT
-,TRBV11-2,-,TRBJ2-7,CASSLGGSYEQYF,TGTGCCAGCAGCTTAGGGGGATCCTACGAGCAGTACTTC
TRBD1,TRBV4-1,-,TRBJ2-7,CASSQEAGTAHEQYF,TGCGCCAGCAGCCAAGAGGCCGGGACAGCGCACGAGCAGTACTTC
-,TRBV10-1,-,TRBJ1-5,CASSDGQLNQPQHF,TGCGCCAGCAGTGACGGTCAGTTAAATCAGCCCCAGCATTTT
TRBD1,TRBV11-2,-,TRBJ1-1,CASSFRDRIPNTEAFF,TGTGCCAGCAGCTTCCGGGACAGGATTCCGAACACTGAAGCTTTCTTT
TRBD1,TRBV19,once,TRBJ2-7,CASSPGQGVYEQYF,TGTGCCAGTAGTCCGGGACAGGGTGTCTACGAGCAGTACTTC
-,TRBV6-6,once,TRBJ2-1,CASSDSSANNEQFF,TGTGCCAGCAGTGACTCGTCGGCTAACAATGAGCAGTTCTTC
-,TRBV7-9,-,TRBJ2-3,CASSPTGHTDTQYF,TGTGCCAGCAGCCCGACGGGACACACAGATACGCAGTATTTT
-,TRBV7-2,-,TRBJ2-7,CASSSGRLNEQYF,TGTGCCAGCAGCTCGGGACGGCTCAACGAGCAGTACTTC
-,TRBV12-5,-,TRBJ1-5,CASGLVQVRSKRSNQPQHF,TGTGCTAGTGGTTTGGTACAGGTTCGGAGCAAGAGGAGCAATCAGCCCCAGCATTTT
-,TRBV25-1,-,TRBJ1-6,CASSEFGGTYNSPLHF,TGTGCCAGCAGTGAATTCGGGGGAACCTATAATTCACCCCTCCACTTT
TRBD2,TRBV19,-,TRBJ2-5,CASSILSGGRQETQYF,TGTGCCAGTAGTATCCTTAGCGGGGGCCGACAAGAGACCCAGTACTTC
-,TRBV9,-,TRBJ1-4,CASSVAGGPNEKLFF,TGTGCCAGCAGCGTAGCGGGGGGGCCGAATGAAAAACTGTTTTTT
-,TRBV19,-,TRBJ2-1,CASRANYNEQFF,TGTGCCAGTAGGGCTAATTACAATGAGCAGTTCTTC
TRBD2,TRBV10-3,-,TRBJ2-7,CAISPEGLAGGPPYEQYF,TGTGCCATCAGCCCTGAGGGACTAGCGGGGGGGCCCCCCTACGAGCAGTACTTC
-,TRBV18,-,TRBJ2-2,CASSPGTNTGELFF,TGTGCCAGCTCACCAGGGACGAACACCGGGGAGCTGTTTTTT
-,TRBV27,-,TRBJ2-7,CASSWASSYEQYF,TGTGCCAGCAGCTGGGCGAGCTCCTACGAGCAGTACTTC
-,TRBV28,-,TRBJ1-6,CASSVYRVVNSPLHF,TGTGCCAGCAGTGTCTACAGGGTAGTGAATTCACCCCTCCACTTT
-,TRBV28,once,TRBJ2-5,CASSKRGGETQYF,TGTGCCAGCAGTAAGAGGGGCGGAGAGACCCAGTACTTC
-,TRBV27,-,TRBJ2-7,CASSFSYEQYF,TGTGCCAGCAGTTTCTCCTACGAGCAGTACTTC
-,TRBV7-9,-,TRBJ1-1,CASSSPIVGNTEAFF,TGTGCCAGCAGCTCACCTATTGTGGGGAACACTGAAGCTTTCTTT
-,TRBV7-9,-,TRBJ1-1,CASTSQNFGGNTEAFF,TGTGCCAGCACCTCACAGAACTTCGGGGGGAACACTGAAGCTTTCTTT